These 20 T cell receptor beta chains share one sample of origin, sequenced in a study of T cell repertoires in cytomegalovirus infection (dated by TCRdb to the late 2010s). Sequencing took place on an Illumina HiSeq 1500. The public reads were run again by TCRdb, first through fastp at Q25 and then through MiXCR, and only productive beta chains were kept. Entries are consolidated by CDR3 protein sequence, retaining the most common genes and DNA. This sample holds around 530,000 distinct CDR3 sequences; more than 20% were observed only once. About 13% of the sample lies in the top ten. The specimen sequenced was PBMCs. The receptors originated from a human donor in good health (CMV status not recorded). Some clones in this sample may be carry-over from other donors' samples.

This chain joins TRBV5-4 and TRBJ1-2, with D possibly matching TRBD1 (6 bases). The CDR3 extends over 16 amino acids. CDR1 is SGHNT and CDR2 is YYREEE in the germline V gene (reference sequence). V was clipped by 0 bases and J by 4 bases, with 16 bases between them. This CDR3 reads CASSLVGAGAGYGYTF. CDR3 nucleotide sequence: TGTGCCAGCAGCTTGGTCGGTGCAGGGGCGGGCTATGGCTACACCTTC.

The V call is TRBV4-1, the J call TRBJ2-7; 9 nucleotides agree with TRBD1. J gave up 7 bases and V 0 bases, and 4 bases lay outside the gene matches. The germline V gene has CDR1 MGHRA and CDR2 YSYEKL. This CDR3 has 14 residues. The CDR3 bases are TGCGCCAGCAGCCAAGAACAGGGGGCTGGAGAGCAGTACGTC. Translation: CASSQEQGAGEQYV.

The chain is built from TRBV6-5 and TRBJ2-5; a weak D match, TRBD1 (6 bases). V lost 4 bases and J lost 5, with 11 bases in between. Looked up from germline, CDR1 is MNHEY and CDR2 is SVGAGI. The CDR3 spans 13 residues. CDR3 nucleotide sequence: TGTGCCAGCAGTTCCAGGGGAACCGAGACCCAGTACTTC. Its translation is CASSSRGTETQYF.

The sample holds many counts of this clonotype. The chain is built from TRBV7-2 and TRBJ2-1; the D is unclear. The germline gives CDR1 SGHTA, CDR2 FQGNSA. Trimming cost V 1 base and J 9 bases, with 4 bases left between them. The length of the CDR3 is 11 residues. In DNA form, the CDR3 reads TGTGCCAGCAGCTTAGATTCTGAGCAGTTCTTC. Encoded protein: CASSLDSEQFF.

The chain couples TRBV11-3 to TRBJ2-2; no reliable D call. This CDR3 has 14 residues. Trimming pared 1 base from V and 6 bases from J, leaving 9 bases between. CDR1 SGHNT and CDR2 YENEEA come from the germline V gene. The CDR3 spells CASSLALGSGELFF. As DNA, the CDR3 is TGTGCCAGCAGCTTAGCACTGGGCTCCGGGGAGCTGTTTTTT.

This chain links TRBV4-3 with TRBJ2-7; 8 nucleotides agree with TRBD2. Per germline, CDR1 LGHNA and CDR2 YSLEER. V shed 0 bases, J shed 5 bases, and the junction held 9 bases outside the gene matches. The CDR3 covers 16 residues. Here the CDR3 reads CASSQDLGTRSHEQYF. The CDR3 region has the DNA TGCGCCAGCAGCCAAGATTTGGGGACTAGGTCCCACGAGCAGTACTTC.

This clonotype has just a few counts. The J gene is TRBJ2-5, the V gene TRBV7-2; D gene uncertain. CDR1 and CDR2 from the germline V gene are SGHTA and FQGNSA. The CDR3 loop spans 15 amino acids. The V end was cut by 1 base, the J end by 0 bases, with 9 bases between. The CDR3 bases are TGTGCCAGCAGCTTAGGATCGGCAAACCAAGAGACCCAGTACTTC. The encoded protein is CASSLGSANQETQYF.

The chain employs TRBV5-6 and TRBJ1-2; TRBD1 agrees at 7 bases. Germline V CDR1 and CDR2: SGHDT, YYEEEE. V gave up 7 bases and J gave up 2 bases; unmatched junction bases: 11. This CDR3 region has 15 residues. As DNA, the CDR3 is TGTGCCAGCGGACAGGATGGATACGGGAACTATGGCTACACCTTC. Translation gives CASGQDGYGNYGYTF.

This clonotype occurred a few times. The V and J genes are TRBV2 and TRBJ2-6, with 9 bases aligning to TRBD1. This CDR3 has 15 amino acids. J was trimmed by 2 bases and V by 9 bases; bases with no gene match: 5. Germline values: CDR1 SNHLY, CDR2 FYNNEI. The CDR3 nucleotides are TGTGCCAGTCGGGACAGGGTGGCTGGGGCCAACGTCCTGACTTTC. It yields the protein CASRDRVAGANVLTF.

This clonotype was seen at least ten times. The V call is TRBV7-9, the J call TRBJ2-1; 14 bases match TRBD2. From germline, CDR1 is SEHNR and CDR2 FQNEAQ (reference sequence). V lost 1 base and J lost 4; bases outside the gene matches: 6. The CDR3 is 18 residues long. The CDR3 DNA reads TGTGCCAGCAGCTTAGGGACTAGCGGGGGGACGAAGTACAATGAGCAGTTCTTC. The encoded protein is CASSLGTSGGTKYNEQFF.

Concerning this clonotype itself: This may be a read error: a much more frequent sequence differs by one nucleotide. The rearrangement joins TRBV7-2 to TRBJ2-3; D is ambiguous. Germline CDR1 and CDR2: SGHTA and FQGNSA. Trimming removed 0 bases from V and 2 bases from J, with 12 bases in between. CDR3 length: 16 amino acids. CDR3 loop: CASSLAPTTTTDTQYF. The CDR3 DNA reads as TGTGCCAGCAGCTTAGCCCCCACAACCACCACAGATACGCAGTATTTT.

The chain is built from TRBV24-1 and TRBJ2-1; 10 bases are a match to TRBD2. V lost 4 bases to trimming and J lost 4 bases; unmatched junction nucleotides: 6. CDR3 length: 16 amino acids. Per germline, CDR1 KGHDR and CDR2 SFDVKD. The CDR3 DNA reads as TGTGCCACCAGTGACGTGGGACTAGCGAAATACAATGAGCAGTTCTTC. This gives the protein CATSDVGLAKYNEQFF.

CDR3 coding DNA: TGTGCCTGGAACTCGGCAGGGTACACTGAAGCTTTCTTT. This codes for CAWNSAGYTEAFF. The rearrangement uses TRBV30 and TRBJ1-1, with D tentatively TRBD1 (5 bases). The CDR3 is 13 amino acids. Per the germline V gene, CDR1 is GTSNPN and CDR2 is SVGIG (reference sequence). With 4 bases removed from V and 3 bases from J, the gap between germline ends came to 12 bases.

The table lists this clonotype with a few counts. V is TRBV19 and J is TRBJ2-5; 7 nucleotides align to TRBD2. The CDR3 has 16 amino acids. The germline V gene encodes CDR1 LNHDA and CDR2 SQIVND (reference sequence). V lost 1 base to trimming and J lost 0 bases; unmatched junction nucleotides: 5. CDR3 residues: CASSIVVTSDQETQYF. For the CDR3, the DNA is TGTGCCAGTAGTATAGTGGTAACTAGCGACCAAGAGACCCAGTACTTC.

This clonotype was observed a handful of times. Here the CDR3 reads CASRASGTGGNEQFF. CDR3 sequence (DNA): TGTGCCAGCAGAGCCTCCGGGACAGGGGGAAATGAGCAGTTCTTC. V and J are TRBV6-2 or TRBV6-3 and TRBJ2-1, with 11 nucleotides matching TRBD1. Losses at the gene ends were 6 bases for V and 7 bases for J; bases not matched to a gene: 8. The CDR3 runs 15 residues. CDR1 MNHEY and CDR2 SVGEGT come from the germline V gene.

Ten or more counts support this clonotype. This sequence joins TRBV7-2 and TRBJ2-2; D is undetermined. V was shortened by 2 bases and J by 15 bases, with 22 bases between the two germline ends. This CDR3 region has 15 residues. Germline CDR1 SGHTA, CDR2 FQGNSA. CDR3 nucleotide sequence: TGTGCCAGCAGCTTATTTCCTGAGGCAGCGACCCAGGTGTTTTTT. This sequence encodes CASSLFPEAATQVFF.

This clonotype turned up a few times. The rearrangement joins TRBV7-9 to TRBJ1-2, with 7 nucleotides matching TRBD1. After removal of 5 bases from V and 8 bases from J, the junction contained 8 bases not matched to a gene. Germline V gene sequence: CDR1 SEHNR, CDR2 FQNEAQ (reference sequence). The CDR3 totals 13 residues. CDR3 in DNA: TGTGCCAGCAGCCCCGACAGGGAAGGCGGCTACACCTTC. Translated, it gives CASSPDREGGYTF.

V and J are TRBV28 and TRBJ2-1; a weak D match, TRBD2 (6 bases). The CDR3 has 13 amino acids. In germline, CDR1 is MDHEN, CDR2 SYDVKM. The germline V and J ends were trimmed by 1 base and 6 bases, with 7 bases remaining between them. The CDR3 nucleotides read TGTGCCAGCAGTTTATCTAGCGTCAATGAGCAGTTCTTC. Translating it yields CASSLSSVNEQFF.

The J gene is TRBJ2-5, the V gene TRBV10-3, with 10 bases matching TRBD1. This CDR3 has 14 amino acids. Losses at the gene ends were 2 bases for V and 5 bases for J; bases not matched to a gene: 2. Germline-derived CDR1 and CDR2 are ENHRY and SYGVKD. In nucleotides, the CDR3 is TGTGCCATCAGTGAGCCGGACAGGGGGGAGACCCAGTACTTC. It is translated as CAISEPDRGETQYF.

Only a few counts were recorded for this clonotype. Germline is not matched at one junction end, which may reflect a read error. The V gene is TRBV12-3 or TRBV12-4, the J gene TRBJ2-2; D unclear. The CDR3 has 13 amino acids. The CDR3 DNA is TGTGCCAGCATTTTACAGAGTACCGGGGAGCTGTTTTTT. It is translated as CASILQSTGELFF.